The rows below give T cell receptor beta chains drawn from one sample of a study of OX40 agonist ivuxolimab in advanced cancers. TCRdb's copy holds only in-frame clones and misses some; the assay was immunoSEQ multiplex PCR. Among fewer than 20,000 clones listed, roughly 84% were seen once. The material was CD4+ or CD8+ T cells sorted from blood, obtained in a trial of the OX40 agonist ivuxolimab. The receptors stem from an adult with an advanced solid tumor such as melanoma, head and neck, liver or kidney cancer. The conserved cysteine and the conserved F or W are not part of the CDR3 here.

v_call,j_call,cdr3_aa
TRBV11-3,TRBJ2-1,ASSSGGVYNEQF
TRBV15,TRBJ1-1,ATPSWEGGTEAF
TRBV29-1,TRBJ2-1,SVEDIDSEQF
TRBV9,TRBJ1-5,ASSVGQGANQPQH
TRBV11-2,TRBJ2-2,ASSLVLGAGTGELF
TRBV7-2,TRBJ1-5,ASSPDRGNQPQH
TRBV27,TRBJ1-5,ASSLDRGNQPQH
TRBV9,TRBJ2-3,ASSLQGGQGGDTQY
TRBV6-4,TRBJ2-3,ASSSTGKEEQY
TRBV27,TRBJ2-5,ASSSRDFQETQY